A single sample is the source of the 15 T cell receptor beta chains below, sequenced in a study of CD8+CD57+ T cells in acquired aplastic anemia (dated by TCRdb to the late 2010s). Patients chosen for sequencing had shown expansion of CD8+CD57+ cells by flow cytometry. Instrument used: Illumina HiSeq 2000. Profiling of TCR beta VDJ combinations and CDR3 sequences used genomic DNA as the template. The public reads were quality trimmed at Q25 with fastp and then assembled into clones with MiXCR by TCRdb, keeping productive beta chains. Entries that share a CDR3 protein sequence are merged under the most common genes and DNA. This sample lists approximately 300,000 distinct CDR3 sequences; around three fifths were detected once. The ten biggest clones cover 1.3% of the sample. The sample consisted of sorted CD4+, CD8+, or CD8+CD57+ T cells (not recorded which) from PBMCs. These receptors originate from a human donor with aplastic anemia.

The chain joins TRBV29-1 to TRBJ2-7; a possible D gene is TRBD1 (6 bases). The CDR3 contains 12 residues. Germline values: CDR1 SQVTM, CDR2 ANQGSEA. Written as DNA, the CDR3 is TGCAGTGAGTCGACAGGAACCTACGAGCAGTACTTC. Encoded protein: CSESTGTYEQYF.

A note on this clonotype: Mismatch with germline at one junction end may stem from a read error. The CDR3 region has the DNA TGTGCCAGCAGTTTAGAGGGGTCGGTTGTTAATTCACCCTTCCACTTT. This sequence encodes CASSLEGSVVNSPFHF. The chain has TRBV27 and TRBJ1-6, with D perhaps TRBD1 (5 bases). Germline V gives CDR1 MNHEY, CDR2 SMNVEV (reference sequence). The CDR3 length is 16 residues.

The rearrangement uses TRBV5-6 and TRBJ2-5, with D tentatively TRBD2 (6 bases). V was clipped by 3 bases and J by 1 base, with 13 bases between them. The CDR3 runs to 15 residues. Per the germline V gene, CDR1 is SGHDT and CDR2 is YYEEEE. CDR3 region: CASSWPRDSQETQYF. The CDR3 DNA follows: TGTGCCAGCAGCTGGCCTCGGGACTCCCAAGAGACCCAGTACTTC.

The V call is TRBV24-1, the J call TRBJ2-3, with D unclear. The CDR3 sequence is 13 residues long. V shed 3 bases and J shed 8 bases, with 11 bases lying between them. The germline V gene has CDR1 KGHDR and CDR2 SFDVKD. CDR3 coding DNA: TGTGCCACCAGTGATCGACTTAGTGGTACGCAGTATTTT. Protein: CATSDRLSGTQYF.

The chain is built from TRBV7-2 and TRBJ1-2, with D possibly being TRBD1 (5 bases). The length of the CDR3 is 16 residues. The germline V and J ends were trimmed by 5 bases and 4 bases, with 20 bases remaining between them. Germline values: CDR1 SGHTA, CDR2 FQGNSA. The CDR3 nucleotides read TGTGCCAGCAGCCCCAGACAACAAAAGGGGCGCTATGGCTACACCTTC. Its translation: CASSPRQQKGRYGYTF.

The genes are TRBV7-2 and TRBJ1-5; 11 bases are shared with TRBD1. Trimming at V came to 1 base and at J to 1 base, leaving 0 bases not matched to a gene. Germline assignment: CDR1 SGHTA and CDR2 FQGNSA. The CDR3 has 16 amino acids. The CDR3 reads CASSLGTGGSNQPQHF. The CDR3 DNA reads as TGTGCCAGCAGCTTAGGGACAGGGGGCAGCAATCAGCCCCAGCATTTT.

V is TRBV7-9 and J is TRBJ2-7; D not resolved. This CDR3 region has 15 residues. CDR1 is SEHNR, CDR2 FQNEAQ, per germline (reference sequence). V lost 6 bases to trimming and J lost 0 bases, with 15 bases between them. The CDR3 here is CASSYSEANSYEQYF. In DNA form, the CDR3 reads TGTGCCAGCAGTTACAGCGAGGCGAACTCCTACGAGCAGTACTTC.

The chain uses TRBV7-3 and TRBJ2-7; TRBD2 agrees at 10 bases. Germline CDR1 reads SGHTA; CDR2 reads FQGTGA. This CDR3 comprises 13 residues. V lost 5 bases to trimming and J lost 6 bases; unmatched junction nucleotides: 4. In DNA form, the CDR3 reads TGTGCCAGCAGCGTAGCGGGGGGTCTCGAGCAGTACTTC. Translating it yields CASSVAGGLEQYF.

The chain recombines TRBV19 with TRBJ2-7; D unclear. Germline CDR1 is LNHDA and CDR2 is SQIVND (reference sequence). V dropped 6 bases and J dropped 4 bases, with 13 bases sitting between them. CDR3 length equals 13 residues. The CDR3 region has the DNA TGTGCCAGTAGGGGGAAGGAGCATTACGAGCAGTACTTC. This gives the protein CASRGKEHYEQYF.

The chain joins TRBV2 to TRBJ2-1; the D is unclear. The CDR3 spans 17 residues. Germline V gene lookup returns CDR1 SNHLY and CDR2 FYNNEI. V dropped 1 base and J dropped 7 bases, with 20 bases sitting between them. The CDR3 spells CASSEEVLPPKRNEQFF. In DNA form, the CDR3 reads TGTGCCAGCAGTGAAGAGGTTCTCCCTCCGAAAAGAAATGAGCAGTTCTTC.

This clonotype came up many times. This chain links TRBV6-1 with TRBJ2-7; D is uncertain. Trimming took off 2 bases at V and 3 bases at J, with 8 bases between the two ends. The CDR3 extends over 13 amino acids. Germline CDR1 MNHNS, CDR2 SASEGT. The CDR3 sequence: CASSEFYGYEQYF. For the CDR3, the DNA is TGTGCCAGCAGTGAATTTTACGGCTACGAGCAGTACTTC.

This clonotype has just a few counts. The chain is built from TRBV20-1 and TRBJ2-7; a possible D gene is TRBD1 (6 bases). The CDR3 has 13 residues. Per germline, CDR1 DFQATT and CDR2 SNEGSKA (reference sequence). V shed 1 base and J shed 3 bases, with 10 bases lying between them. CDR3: CSARGGLDYEQYF. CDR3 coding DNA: TGCAGTGCTAGAGGGGGGCTAGACTACGAGCAGTACTTC.

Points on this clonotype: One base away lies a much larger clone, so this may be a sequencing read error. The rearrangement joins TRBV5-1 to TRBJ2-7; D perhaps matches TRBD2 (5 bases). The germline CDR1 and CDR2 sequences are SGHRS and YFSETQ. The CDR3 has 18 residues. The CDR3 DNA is TGCGCCAGCAGCCTGAGGTTTCCACCTTCCGGACCCGACTACGAGCAGCACTTC. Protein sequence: CASSLRFPPSGPDYEQHF.

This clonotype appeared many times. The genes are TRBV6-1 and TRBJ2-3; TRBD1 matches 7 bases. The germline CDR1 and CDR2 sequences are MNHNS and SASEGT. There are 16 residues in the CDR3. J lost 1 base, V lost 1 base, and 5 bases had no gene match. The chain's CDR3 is CASSEGGQIRTDTQYF. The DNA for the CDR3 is TGTGCCAGCAGTGAAGGGGGACAGATCCGCACAGATACGCAGTATTTT.

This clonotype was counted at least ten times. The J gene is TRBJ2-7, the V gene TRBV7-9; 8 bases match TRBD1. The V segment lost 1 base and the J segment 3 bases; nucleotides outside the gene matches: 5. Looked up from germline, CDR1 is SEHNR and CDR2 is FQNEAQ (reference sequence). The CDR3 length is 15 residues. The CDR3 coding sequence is TGTGCCAGCAGCTTAGGACTAACAGGGGGCTACGAGCAGTACTTC. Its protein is CASSLGLTGGYEQYF.